The present T cell receptor (beta chain) was sequenced within a study of T cells after posttransplantation cyclophosphamide. Whole-study findings and limits: Later post-transplant blood repertoires were often dominated by donor CD8+ memory clones.

Remarks on this clone: Its antigen remains unidentified.

The V gene lost 6 bases and the J gene lost 4 bases, with 18 bases spanning the gap. Germline values: CDR1 SGHNT, CDR2 YYREEE (reference sequence). CDR3 length: 15 residues. Cells defined as naive were viable CD3+CD4+ or CD3+CD8+ and CCR7+CD45RA+CD45RO-CD95-CD27+CD28+. Libraries were prepared by immunoSEQ multiplex PCR; TCRdb keeps only in-frame clonotypes and omits some of them. The top ten hold about 0.25% of the sample, which has under 10,000 clones, roughly 98% seen once. Sequencing was performed on naive CD4+ T cells sorted from PBMCs. The chain has TRBV5-4 and TRBJ2-3; D perhaps matches TRBD2 (7 bases). The receptor was derived from a woman aged 55 to 70 in good health, CMV-negative, and a related stem cell transplant donor. The CDR3 DNA sequence: TGTGCCAGCACCCGGCCCGGGGGGCGGGCAGATACGCAGTATTTT. Translation gives CASTRPGGRADTQYF.